The next 14 T cell receptor beta chains were all read from a single sample in a study of beta chain features in type 1 diabetes. cDNA synthesis used the whole RNA isolate, giving expressed TCRB sequences. Data came from immunoSEQ multiplex PCR; TCRdb stores just in-frame clones and leaves some out. The sample holds roughly 340,000 clones, approximately 13% seen once. Study-wide points: Moderate but significant shortening of TCRB CDR3s was recorded in all four CD4+ subsets from Type 1 diabetes patients.

These receptors have no known antigen. Sequencing used naive CD4+ T cells from blood. The receptors were sampled from a woman between 18 and 29 years old with type 1 diabetes.

V and J are TRBV7-6 and TRBJ2-2, with D unclear. The V end was cut by 0 bases, the J end by 3 bases, with 8 bases between. The germline gives CDR1 SGHVS, CDR2 FNYEAQ. This CDR3 region has 15 residues. CDR3 region: CASSLANSYTGELFF. The CDR3 DNA sequence: TGTGCCAGCAGCTTAGCAAACAGCTACACCGGGGAGCTGTTTTTT.

The rearrangement joins TRBV7-2 to TRBJ2-7, with 12 bases identical to TRBD2. The CDR3 spans 19 residues. Germline V gives CDR1 SGHTA, CDR2 FQGNSA. The V and J ends lost 5 bases and 5 bases, in that order; junction bases with no gene match: 19. CDR3 region: CASSPGGRTSSGRVHEQYV. DNA for the CDR3: TGTGCCAGCAGCCCAGGGGGCCGAACCTCTAGCGGGAGGGTCCACGAGCAGTACGTC.

This clone has only one observation. The V gene is TRBV18, the J gene TRBJ2-7; TRBD2 matches at 7 bases. The ends lost 6 bases at V and 6 bases at J; junction bases unmatched: 17. Germline V gene sequence: CDR1 KGHSH, CDR2 LQKENI. The CDR3 length is 16 residues. CDR3 sequence reads: CASSQLGGGPIGEQYV. CDR3 nucleotide sequence: TGTGCCAGCTCCCAACTTGGGGGGGGACCTATTGGCGAGCAGTACGTC.

In its sample, this clone was seen a few times. The rearrangement joins TRBV18 to TRBJ2-1, with 12 nucleotides matching TRBD2. This CDR3 comprises 16 residues. V shed 0 bases and J 4 bases; nucleotides not matched to a gene: 1. Germline-derived CDR1 and CDR2 are KGHSH and LQKENI. The CDR3 protein is CASSPPGLAGYNEQFF. CDR3 nucleotides: TGTGCCAGCTCACCACCTGGACTAGCGGGGTACAATGAGCAGTTCTTC. Looking up the rest from reference TRBV18 and TRBJ2-1 gives the full variable domain: NAGVMQNPRHLVRRRGQEARLRCSPMKGHSHVYWYRQLPEEGLKFMVYLQKENIIDESGMPKERFSAEFPKEGPSILRIQQVVRGDSAAYFCASSPPGLAGYNEQFFGPGTRLTVL.

This clone was observed a few times. The rearrangement uses TRBV5-1 and TRBJ2-7; the match to TRBD2 covers 11 bases. J was trimmed by 3 bases and V by 3 bases; bases with no gene match: 8. Looked up from germline, CDR1 is SGHRS and CDR2 is YFSETQ. CDR3 length: 16 residues. DNA for the CDR3: TGCGCCAGCAGCTCGCCCGGACTAGCGGGTAACTACGAGCAGTACTTC. It specifies CASSSPGLAGNYEQYF.

The table lists this clone with a few counts. The chain has TRBV18 and TRBJ2-6; D perhaps matches TRBD1 (6 bases). Germline lookup yields CDR1 KGHSH and CDR2 LQKENI. This CDR3 is built from 16 residues. Trimming shortened V by 2 bases and J by 1 base, and 9 bases separated the two germline ends. The CDR3 protein is CASSPTTGSGANVLTF. As DNA, the CDR3 is TGTGCCAGCTCACCAACAACAGGGTCTGGGGCCAACGTCCTGACTTTC.

V and J are TRBV25-1 and TRBJ2-7; TRBD2 agrees at 7 bases. This CDR3 has 17 residues. J was trimmed by 4 bases and V by 5 bases; bases with no gene match: 17. CDR1 MGHDK and CDR2 SYGVNS come from the germline V gene. The CDR3 DNA sequence: TGTGCCAGCAGTAACTTCCCTGGGGGGGGTGAGATATACGAGCAGTACTTC. Amino acids: CASSNFPGGGEIYEQYF.

This chain connects TRBV10-3 to TRBJ1-1, with a weak D call TRBD1 (6 bases). Trimming removed 7 bases at V and 3 bases at J, with 18 bases between. The CDR3 totals 15 residues. In germline, CDR1 is ENHRY, CDR2 SYGVKD. The CDR3 sequence: CAITPSDRSYTEAFF. CDR3 DNA sequence: TGTGCCATCACACCGTCGGACAGATCTTACACTGAAGCTTTCTTT.

Only a few counts were recorded for this clone. This chain uses TRBV27 with TRBJ2-7; 14 positions agree with TRBD2. V shed 6 bases, J shed 4 bases, and the junction held 5 bases outside the gene matches. From germline, CDR1 is MNHEY and CDR2 SMNVEV (reference sequence). The CDR3 spans 15 residues. The CDR3 region has the DNA TGTGCCAGCAGACCCGGGACTAGCGGGAGTTACGAGCAGTACTTC. Translating it yields CASRPGTSGSYEQYF.

V and J are TRBV7-9 and TRBJ1-1, with a tentative D call TRBD1 (5 bases). The CDR3 has 13 residues. Between the trimmed V and J ends, which lost 6 bases and 7 bases, there was a span of 15 bases. Germline V gene lookup returns CDR1 SEHNR and CDR2 FQNEAQ (reference sequence). The CDR3 sequence: CASRNQGTGEAFF. The CDR3 DNA reads TGTGCCAGCAGGAATCAGGGAACAGGTGAAGCTTTCTTT.

This clone came up a few times. This chain joins TRBV11-3 and TRBJ1-2, with a tentative D call TRBD1 (6 bases). Germline V CDR1 and CDR2: SGHNT, YENEEA. The CDR3 runs to 14 residues. V dropped 5 bases and J dropped 0 bases, with 10 bases sitting between them. CDR3 sequence: CASSPRTANYGYTF. CDR3 nucleotides: TGTGCCAGCAGCCCCCGGACAGCTAACTATGGCTACACCTTC.

This clone was detected a few times. V gene TRBV6-5 combines with J gene TRBJ1-1; TRBD1 might be the D (5 bases). V lost 8 bases, J lost 5 bases, and 12 bases lay in between. The CDR3 is 12 amino acids. Germline V lookup: CDR1 MNHEY, CDR2 SVGAGI. This chain's CDR3 is CASQGIVTEAFF. The CDR3 DNA follows: TGTGCCAGCCAGGGTATAGTGACTGAAGCTTTCTTT.

V gene TRBV5-6 combines with J gene TRBJ2-7, with D tentatively TRBD2 (6 bases). The V gene lost 4 bases and the J gene lost 0 bases, with 14 bases spanning the gap. Germline V lookup: CDR1 SGHDT, CDR2 YYEEEE. This CDR3 has 15 amino acids. CDR3: CASSRRRASSYEQYV. CDR3 sequence (DNA): TGTGCCAGCAGCCGAAGGAGGGCCAGCTCCTACGAGCAGTACGTC.

This clone has more than one count but fewer than ten. The CDR3 DNA follows: TGTGCCAGCACATGGACAGGGGGTATGAACACTGAAGCTTTCTTT. Its translation: CASTWTGGMNTEAFF. The rearrangement joins TRBV7-2 to TRBJ1-1; 10 bases are shared with TRBD1. This CDR3 contains 15 residues. In germline, CDR1 is SGHTA, CDR2 FQGNSA. J gave up 0 bases and V 7 bases, and 5 bases lay outside the gene matches. Looking up the rest from reference TRBV7-2 and TRBJ1-1 gives the full variable domain: GAGVSQSPSNKVTEKGKDVELRCDPISGHTALYWYRQSLGQGLEFLIYFQGNSAPDKSGLPSDRFSAERTGGSVSTLTIQRTQQEDSAVYLCASTWTGGMNTEAFFGQGTRLTVV.